This TCR beta chain was sequenced in a study of cytomegalovirus exposure and HLA in healthy donors. Study-wide results and caveats: A later analysis showed TCR association rates differing by HLA locus, peaking at DRB1 and lowest at HLA-C. Per a prior analysis, the majority of TCR beta V segments were productive roughly 87% or roughly 30% of the time.

The primer mix had 60 Vbeta and 13 Jbeta primers. The repertoire was sequenced with immunoSEQ multiplex PCR; TCRdb's copy has only in-frame clones and lacks some. The sample yields around 150,000 clones, around three quarters seen once. Concerning this clone itself: Its antigen is as yet unknown.

CDR3 length: 16 residues. The junction had 11 bases not matched to a gene; V was cut back by 4 bases and J by 4 bases. The germline V gene has CDR1 LNHNV and CDR2 YYDKDF (reference sequence). Healthy donors of bone marrow made up the group. This rearrangement joins TRBV15 to TRBJ2-5; 8 bases fit TRBD2. This receptor was obtained from a woman in her forties in good health and CMV-seronegative. The sequenced sample consisted of PBMCs. The CDR3 spells CATSIGGVAGRETQYF. DNA of the CDR3: TGTGCCACCAGCATAGGTGGAGTAGCGGGAAGAGAGACCCAGTACTTC. Together with reference TRBV15 and TRBJ2-5, the CDR3 gives the full variable domain: DAMVIQNPRYQVTQFGKPVTLSCSQTLNHNVMYWYQQKSSQAPKLLFHYYDKDFNNEADTPDNFQSRRPNTSFCFLDIRSPGLGDTAMYLCATSIGGVAGRETQYFGPGTRLLVL.